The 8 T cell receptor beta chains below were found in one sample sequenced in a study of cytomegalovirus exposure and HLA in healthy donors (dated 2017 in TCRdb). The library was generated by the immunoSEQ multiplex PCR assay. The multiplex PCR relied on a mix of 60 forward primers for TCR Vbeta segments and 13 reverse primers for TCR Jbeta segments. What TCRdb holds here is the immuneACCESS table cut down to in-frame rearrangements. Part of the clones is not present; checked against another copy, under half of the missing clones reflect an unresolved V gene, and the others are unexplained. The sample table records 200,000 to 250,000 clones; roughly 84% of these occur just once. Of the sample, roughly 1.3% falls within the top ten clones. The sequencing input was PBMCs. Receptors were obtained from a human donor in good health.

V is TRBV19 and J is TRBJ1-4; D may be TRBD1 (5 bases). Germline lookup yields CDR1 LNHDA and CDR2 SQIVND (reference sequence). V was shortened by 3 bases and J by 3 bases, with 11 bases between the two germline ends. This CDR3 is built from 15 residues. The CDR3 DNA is TGTGCCAGTAGTATGGAGGGACCTGCTAATGAAAAACTGTTTTTT. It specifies CASSMEGPANEKLFF.

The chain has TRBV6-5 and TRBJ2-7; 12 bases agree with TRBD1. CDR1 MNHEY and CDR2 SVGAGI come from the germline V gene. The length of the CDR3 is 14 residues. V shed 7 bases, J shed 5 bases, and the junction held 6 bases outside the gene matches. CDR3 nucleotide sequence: TGTGCCAGCAACTACGGGACAGGGGGCAACGAGCAGTACTTC. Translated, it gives CASNYGTGGNEQYF.

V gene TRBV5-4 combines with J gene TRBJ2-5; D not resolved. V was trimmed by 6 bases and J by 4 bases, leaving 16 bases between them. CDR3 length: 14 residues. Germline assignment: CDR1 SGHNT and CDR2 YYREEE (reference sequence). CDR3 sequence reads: CASTNATVRETQYF. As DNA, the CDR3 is TGTGCCAGCACCAATGCTACGGTCCGAGAGACCCAGTACTTC. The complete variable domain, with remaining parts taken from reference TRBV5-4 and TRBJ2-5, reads ETGVTQSPTHLIKTRGQQVTLRCSSQSGHNTVSWYQQALGQGPQFIFQYYREEENGRGNFPPRFSGLQFPNYSSELNVNALELDDSALYLCASTNATVRETQYFGPGTRLLVL.

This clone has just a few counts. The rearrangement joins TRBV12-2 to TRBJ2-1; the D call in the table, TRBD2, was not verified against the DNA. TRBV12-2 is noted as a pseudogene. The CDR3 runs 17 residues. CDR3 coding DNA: TGTGCAAGTCGCTTAGTCTTTAGCGGGAGGGCCCACAATGAGCAGTTCTTC. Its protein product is CASRLVFSGRAHNEQFF.

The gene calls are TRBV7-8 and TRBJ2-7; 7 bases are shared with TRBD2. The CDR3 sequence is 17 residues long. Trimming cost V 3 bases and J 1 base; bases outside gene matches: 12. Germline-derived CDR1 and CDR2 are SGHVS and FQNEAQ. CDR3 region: CASSFPLWGGGSYEQYF. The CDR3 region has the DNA TGTGCCAGCAGCTTTCCCCTTTGGGGGGGAGGATCCTACGAGCAGTACTTC. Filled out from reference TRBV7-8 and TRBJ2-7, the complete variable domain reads GAGVSQSPRYKVAKRGQDVALRCDPISGHVSLFWYQQALGQGPEFLTYFQNEAQLDKSGLPSDRFFAERPEGSVSTLKIQRTQQEDSAVYLCASSFPLWGGGSYEQYFGPGTRLTVT.

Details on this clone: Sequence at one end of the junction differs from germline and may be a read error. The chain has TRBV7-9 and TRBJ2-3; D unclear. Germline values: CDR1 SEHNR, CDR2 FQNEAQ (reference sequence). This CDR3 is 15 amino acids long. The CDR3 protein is CSSSHYPGGTDTQCF. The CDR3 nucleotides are TGTTCCAGCAGCCATTACCCCGGTGGCACAGATACGCAGTGTTTT.

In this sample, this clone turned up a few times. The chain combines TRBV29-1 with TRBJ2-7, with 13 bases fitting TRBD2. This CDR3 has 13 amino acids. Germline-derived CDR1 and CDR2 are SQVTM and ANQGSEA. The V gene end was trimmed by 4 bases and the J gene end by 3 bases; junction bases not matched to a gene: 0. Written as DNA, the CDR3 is TGCAGCGTTGGGACTAGCGGGAGCTACGAGCAGTACTTC. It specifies CSVGTSGSYEQYF.

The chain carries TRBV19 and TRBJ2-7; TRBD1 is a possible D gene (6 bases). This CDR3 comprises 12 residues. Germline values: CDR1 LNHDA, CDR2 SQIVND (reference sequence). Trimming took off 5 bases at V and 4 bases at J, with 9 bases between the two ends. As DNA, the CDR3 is TGTGCCAGTAGTGACGGACAGTACGAGCAGTACTTC. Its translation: CASSDGQYEQYF.